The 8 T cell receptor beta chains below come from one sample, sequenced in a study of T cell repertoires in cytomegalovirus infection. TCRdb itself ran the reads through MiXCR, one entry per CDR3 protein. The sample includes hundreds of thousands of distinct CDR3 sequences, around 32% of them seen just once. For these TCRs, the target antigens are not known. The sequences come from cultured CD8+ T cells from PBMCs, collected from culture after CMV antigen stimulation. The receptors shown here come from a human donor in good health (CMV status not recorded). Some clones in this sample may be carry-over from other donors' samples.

The CDR3 nucleotides are TGTGCCAGCAGTTACTCAAGGCGAACAGGGGGCGCTTTCACTGAGCAGTTCTTC. Protein product: CASSYSRRTGGAFTEQFF. The chain has TRBV6-5 and TRBJ2-1; 9 bases agree with TRBD1. Germline CDR1 and CDR2: MNHEY and SVGAGI. V was clipped by 0 bases and J by 9 bases; unmatched bases: 15. The CDR3 loop spans 18 amino acids.

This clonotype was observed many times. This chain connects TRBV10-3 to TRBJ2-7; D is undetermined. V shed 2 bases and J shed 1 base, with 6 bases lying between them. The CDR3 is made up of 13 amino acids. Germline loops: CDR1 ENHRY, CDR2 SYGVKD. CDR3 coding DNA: TGTGCCATCAGTGAGGCAGGATCCTACGAGCAGTACGTC. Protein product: CAISEAGSYEQYV.

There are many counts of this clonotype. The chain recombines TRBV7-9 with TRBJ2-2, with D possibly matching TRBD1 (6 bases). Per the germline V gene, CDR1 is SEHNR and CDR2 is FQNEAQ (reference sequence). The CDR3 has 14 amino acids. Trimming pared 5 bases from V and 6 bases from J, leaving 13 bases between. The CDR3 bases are TGTGCCAGCAGCCCCGACAGGACCTCCGGGGAGCTGTTTTTT. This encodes CASSPDRTSGELFF.

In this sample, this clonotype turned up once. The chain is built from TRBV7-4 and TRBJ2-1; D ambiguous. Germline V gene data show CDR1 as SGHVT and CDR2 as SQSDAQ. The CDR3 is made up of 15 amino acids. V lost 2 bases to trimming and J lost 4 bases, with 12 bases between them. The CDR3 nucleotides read TGTGCCAGCAGCTTACTGGGCCTACCTTACAATGAGCAGTTCTTC. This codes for CASSLLGLPYNEQFF.

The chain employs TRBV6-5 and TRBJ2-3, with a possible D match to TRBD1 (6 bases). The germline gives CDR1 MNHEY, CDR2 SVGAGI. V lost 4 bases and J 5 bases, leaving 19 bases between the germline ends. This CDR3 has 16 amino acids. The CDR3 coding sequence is TGTGCCAGCAGTTTAGACAGGTTTCCGGGCATAGATACGCAGTATTTT. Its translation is CASSLDRFPGIDTQYF.

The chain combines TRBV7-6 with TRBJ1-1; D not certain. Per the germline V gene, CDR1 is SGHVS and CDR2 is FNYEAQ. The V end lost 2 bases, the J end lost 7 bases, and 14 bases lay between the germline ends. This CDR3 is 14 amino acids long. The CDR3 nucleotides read TGTGCCAGCAGCTTACAAAGGCGGGCAGATGAAGCTTTCTTT. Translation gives CASSLQRRADEAFF.

For the CDR3, the DNA is TGTGCCAGCAGCGCGACAGGGGCCGAGCAGTACGTC. As protein: CASSATGAEQYV. V usage is TRBV7-3 and J usage is TRBJ2-7; 8 bases align to TRBD1. Germline V gene data show CDR1 as SGHTA and CDR2 as FQGTGA. V lost 5 bases and J lost 6; bases outside the gene matches: 3. This CDR3 has 12 amino acids.

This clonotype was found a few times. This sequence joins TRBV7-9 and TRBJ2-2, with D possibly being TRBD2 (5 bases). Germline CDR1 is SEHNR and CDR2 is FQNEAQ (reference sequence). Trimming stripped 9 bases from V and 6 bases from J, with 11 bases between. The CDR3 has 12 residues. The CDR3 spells CARSLGAGELFF. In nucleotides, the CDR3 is TGTGCCAGATCCCTCGGGGCCGGGGAGCTGTTTTTT. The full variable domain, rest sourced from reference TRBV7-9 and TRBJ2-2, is DTGVSQNPRHKITKRGQNVTFRCDPISEHNRLYWYRQTLGQGPEFLTYFQNEAQLEKSRLLSDRFSAERPKGSFSTLEIQRTEQGDSAMYLCARSLGAGELFFGEGSRLTVL.